The 10 T cell receptor beta chains listed next were all sequenced from one sample in a study of blood T cell repertoires in COVID-19. Profiling relied on immunoSEQ multiplex PCR, and the TCRdb table lists in-frame clones only, not all of them. The sample carries about 150,000 clones, around 91% recorded once. The sequenced sample was peripheral blood. The receptors here all came from a woman aged 40 to 55 with acute or convalescent COVID-19.

This chain connects TRBV30 to TRBJ2-5; possibly TRBD2 for D (6 bases). This CDR3 region has 15 residues. The ends were cut back, 0 bases at V and 2 bases at J, with 13 bases in the middle. The V gene's germline CDR1 is GTSNPN and CDR2 SVGIG (reference sequence). The CDR3 protein is CAWSVRGYGQETQYF. The CDR3 nucleotides are TGTGCCTGGAGTGTGCGGGGCTACGGGCAAGAGACCCAGTACTTC. Full variable domain (missing parts from reference TRBV30 and TRBJ2-5): SQTIHQWPATLVQPVGSPLSLECTVEGTSNPNLYWYRQAAGRGLQLLFYSVGIGQISSEVPQNLSASRPQDRQFILSSKKLLLSDSGFYLCAWSVRGYGQETQYFGPGTRLLVL.

V gene TRBV5-4 combines with J gene TRBJ2-7; D is possibly TRBD1 (5 bases). Germline V gene lookup returns CDR1 SGHNT and CDR2 YYREEE (reference sequence). V dropped 10 bases and J dropped 0 bases, with 17 bases sitting between them. This CDR3 has 14 amino acids. The CDR3 loop is CASAWGRNSYEQYF. The CDR3 bases are TGTGCCTCCGCCTGGGGCAGGAACTCCTACGAGCAGTACTTC.

The gene calls are TRBV7-2 and TRBJ2-3; 10 bases fit TRBD2. Trimming cost V 3 bases and J 7 bases; bases outside gene matches: 7. The CDR3 extends over 15 amino acids. Germline V lookup: CDR1 SGHTA, CDR2 FQGNSA. CDR3 sequence reads: CASSFAAGGKNTQYF. The CDR3 coding sequence is TGTGCCAGCAGCTTTGCAGCGGGAGGGAAGAATACGCAGTATTTT.

This rearrangement joins TRBV23-1 to TRBJ1-3, with a possible D match to TRBD1 (6 bases). TRBV23-1 is annotated as an ORF whose role is uncertain. Trimming shortened V by 3 bases and J by 0 bases, and 21 bases separated the two germline ends. The CDR3 spans 19 residues. CDR3 DNA sequence: TGCGCCAGCAGTCACCCGGTTGGGGGGGCCGGTCCCTCTGGAAACACCATATATTTT. Protein: CASSHPVGGAGPSGNTIYF.

The CDR3 loop is CASSSTGRDTDTQYF. CDR3 DNA sequence: TGTGCCAGCAGCTCAACAGGCAGGGACACAGATACGCAGTATTTT. The genes are TRBV7-9 and TRBJ2-3, with D possibly TRBD1 on 5 matching bases. Germline-derived CDR1 and CDR2 are SEHNR and FQNEAQ (reference sequence). V was trimmed by 4 bases and J by 2 bases, leaving 13 bases between them. The CDR3 length is 15 residues.

The V and J genes are TRBV12-5 and TRBJ1-5; tentatively, D is TRBD1 (5 bases). V was clipped by 3 bases and J by 5 bases, with 11 bases between them. The CDR3 is made up of 14 amino acids. CDR1 is LGHNT, CDR2 FRNRAP, per germline. The DNA of the CDR3 is TGTGCTAGTGGTTTCCAGGGAACCCATCAGCCCCAGCATTTT. Translating it yields CASGFQGTHQPQHF.

V is TRBV27 and J is TRBJ2-7; tentatively, D is TRBD1 (6 bases). The CDR3 consists of 15 residues. Trimming shortened V by 1 base and J by 3 bases, and 13 bases separated the two germline ends. The V gene's germline CDR1 is MNHEY and CDR2 SMNVEV (reference sequence). CDR3 DNA sequence: TGTGCCAGCAGTTTATATTCGGCAGGGGTCTACGAGCAGTACTTC. It codes for CASSLYSAGVYEQYF.

The CDR3 coding sequence is TGCAGTGCCGGGACAGGGTTCGAGCAGTTCTTC. Amino acid sequence: CSAGTGFEQFF. The chain carries TRBV20-1 and TRBJ2-1, with TRBD1 matching over 9 bases. V shed 6 bases and J 10 bases; nucleotides not matched to a gene: 4. This CDR3 contains 11 residues. Germline-derived CDR1 and CDR2 are DFQATT and SNEGSKA (reference sequence).

The V gene is TRBV27, the J gene TRBJ2-6, with a possible D match to TRBD1 (7 bases). V was clipped by 8 bases and J by 0 bases, with 14 bases between them. The CDR3 contains 16 residues. Looked up from germline, CDR1 is MNHEY and CDR2 is SMNVEV (reference sequence). The CDR3 DNA reads as TGTGCCAGCGCGGGACAGTTCTTCTCTGGGGCCAACGTCCTGACTTTC. Encoded protein: CASAGQFFSGANVLTF. Full variable domain (remainder filled in from reference TRBV27 and TRBJ2-6): EAQVTQNPRYLITVTGKKLTVTCSQNMNHEYMSWYRQDPGLGLRQIYYSMNVEVTDKGDVPEGYKVSRKEKRNFPLILESPSPNQTSLYFCASAGQFFSGANVLTFGAGSRLTVL.

This rearrangement joins TRBV12-3 or TRBV12-4 to TRBJ1-2; D is possibly TRBD1 (6 bases). This CDR3 is 13 amino acids long. The V end lost 3 bases, the J end lost 6 bases, and 11 bases lay between the germline ends. CDR3: CASSFWAGDGYTF. CDR3 DNA: TGTGCCAGCAGTTTCTGGGCAGGGGATGGCTACACCTTC.